The clone carrying this T cell receptor (beta chain) was observed a handful of times. Its antigen is unknown. This sample is part of a study of T cells after yellow fever vaccination. Study results and limitations: Booster samples showed a return of most primary-vaccination clones (roughly 96% CD4, around 88% CD8). It was a small share of clonotypes that appeared in both CD4 and CD8 compartments.

TCRdb passed the 5' RACE reads through MiXCR, listing each CDR3 protein once. The table shows more than 300,000 distinct CDR3 sequences, with roughly 10% occurring only once. This CDR3 contains 18 residues. Per the germline V gene, CDR1 is SGHVS and CDR2 is FNYEAQ. With V trimmed by 5 bases and J by 1 base, 10 bases remained unmatched. J is TRBJ2-3 and V is TRBV7-6; 12 bases map to TRBD2. Here the sequenced sample was CD4+ T cells sorted from PBMCs, taken 45 days after the yellow fever booster vaccination. The sequence was collected from a man younger than 35 who received the YFV17D yellow fever vaccine. CDR3 loop: CASSPRGASGGGTDTQYF. CDR3 DNA: TGTGCCAGCAGCCCGCGCGGGGCTAGCGGGGGGGGCACAGATACGCAGTATTTT.